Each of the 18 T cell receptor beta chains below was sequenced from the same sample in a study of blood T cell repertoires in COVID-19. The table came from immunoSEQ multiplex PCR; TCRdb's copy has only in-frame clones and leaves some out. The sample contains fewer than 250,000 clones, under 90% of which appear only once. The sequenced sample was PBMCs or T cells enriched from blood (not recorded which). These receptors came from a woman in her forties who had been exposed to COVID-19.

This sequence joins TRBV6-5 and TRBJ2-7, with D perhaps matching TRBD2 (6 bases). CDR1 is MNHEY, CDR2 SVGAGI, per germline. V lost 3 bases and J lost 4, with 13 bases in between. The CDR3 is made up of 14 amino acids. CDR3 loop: CASSYGTAGYEQYF. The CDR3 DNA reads TGTGCCAGCAGTTATGGGACTGCTGGGTACGAGCAGTACTTC.

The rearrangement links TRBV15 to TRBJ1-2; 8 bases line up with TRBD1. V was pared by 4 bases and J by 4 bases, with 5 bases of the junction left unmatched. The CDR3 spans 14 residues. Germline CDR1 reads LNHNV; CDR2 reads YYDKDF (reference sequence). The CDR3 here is CATSTGQGPYGYTF. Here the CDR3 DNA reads TGTGCCACCAGCACAGGACAGGGCCCCTATGGCTACACCTTC.

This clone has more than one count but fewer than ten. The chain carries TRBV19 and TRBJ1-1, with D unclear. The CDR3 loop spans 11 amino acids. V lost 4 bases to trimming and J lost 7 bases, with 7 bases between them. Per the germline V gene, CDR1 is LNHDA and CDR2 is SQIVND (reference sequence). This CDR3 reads CASSTLLEAFF. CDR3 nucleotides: TGTGCCAGTAGTACTCTCCTTGAAGCTTTCTTT. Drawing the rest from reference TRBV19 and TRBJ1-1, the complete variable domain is DGGITQSPKYLFRKEGQNVTLSCEQNLNHDAMYWYRQDPGQGLRLIYYSQIVNDFQKGDIAEGYSVSREKKESFPLTVTSAQKNPTAFYLCASSTLLEAFFGQGTRLTVV.

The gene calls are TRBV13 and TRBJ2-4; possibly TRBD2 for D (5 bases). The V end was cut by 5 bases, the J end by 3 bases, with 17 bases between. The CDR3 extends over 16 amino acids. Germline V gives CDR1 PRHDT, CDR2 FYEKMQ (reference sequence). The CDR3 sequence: CASSLFEGTDKNIQYF. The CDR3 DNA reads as TGTGCCAGCAGCCTATTTGAGGGTACCGACAAAAACATTCAGTACTTC.

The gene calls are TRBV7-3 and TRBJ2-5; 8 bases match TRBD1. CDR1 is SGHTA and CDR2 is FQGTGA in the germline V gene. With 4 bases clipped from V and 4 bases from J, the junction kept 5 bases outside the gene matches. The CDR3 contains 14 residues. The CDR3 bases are TGTGCCAGCAGCTCGACAGGGGCTACAGAGACCCAGTACTTC. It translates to CASSSTGATETQYF.

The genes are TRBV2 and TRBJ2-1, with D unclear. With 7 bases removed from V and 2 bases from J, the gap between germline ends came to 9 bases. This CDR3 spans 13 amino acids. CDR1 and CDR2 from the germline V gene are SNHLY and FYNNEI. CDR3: CASTGFAYNEQFF. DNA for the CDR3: TGTGCCAGCACCGGGTTCGCCTACAATGAGCAGTTCTTC.

CDR3 DNA sequence: TGTGCCACCATGCCCTCCGCAGGGGGCAGGAGCTCTGGGGCCAACGTCCTGACTTTC. This codes for CATMPSAGGRSSGANVLTF. This sequence joins TRBV28 and TRBJ2-6; 8 positions agree with TRBD1. V was pared by 10 bases and J by 0 bases, with 17 bases of the junction left unmatched. The CDR3 covers 19 residues. CDR1 is MDHEN, CDR2 SYDVKM, per germline.

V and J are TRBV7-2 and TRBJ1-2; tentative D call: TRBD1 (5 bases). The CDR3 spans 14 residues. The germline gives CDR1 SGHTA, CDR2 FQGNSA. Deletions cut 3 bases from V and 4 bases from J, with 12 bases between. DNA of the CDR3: TGTGCCAGCAGCTTGGGGGGGTTTTCCTATGGCTACACCTTC. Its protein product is CASSLGGFSYGYTF.

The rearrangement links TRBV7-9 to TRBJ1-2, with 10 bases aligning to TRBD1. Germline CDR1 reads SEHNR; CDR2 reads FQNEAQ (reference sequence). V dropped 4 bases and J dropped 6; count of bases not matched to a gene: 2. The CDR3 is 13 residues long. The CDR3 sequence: CASSWDRGNGYTF. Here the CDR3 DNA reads TGTGCCAGCAGCTGGGACAGGGGAAATGGCTACACCTTC.

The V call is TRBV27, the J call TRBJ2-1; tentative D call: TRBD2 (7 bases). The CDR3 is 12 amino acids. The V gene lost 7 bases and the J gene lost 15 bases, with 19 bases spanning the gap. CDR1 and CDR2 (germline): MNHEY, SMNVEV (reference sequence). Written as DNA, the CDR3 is TGTGCCAGCACCCCGGTGGGGGGGGCATGGTTCTTC. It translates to CASTPVGGAWFF.

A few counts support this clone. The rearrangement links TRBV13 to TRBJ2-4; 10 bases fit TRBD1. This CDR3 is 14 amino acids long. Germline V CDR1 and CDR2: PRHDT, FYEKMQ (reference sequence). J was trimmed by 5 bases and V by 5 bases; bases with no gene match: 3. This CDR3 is CASSPGTGENIQYF. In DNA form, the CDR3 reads TGTGCCAGCAGCCCCGGGACAGGGGAAAACATTCAGTACTTC.

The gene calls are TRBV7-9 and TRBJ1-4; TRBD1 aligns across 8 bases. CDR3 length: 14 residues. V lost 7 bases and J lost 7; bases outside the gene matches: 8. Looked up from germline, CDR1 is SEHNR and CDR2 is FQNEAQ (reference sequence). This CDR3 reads CASTPSRGLEKLFF. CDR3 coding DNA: TGTGCCAGCACCCCGAGCAGGGGGCTTGAAAAACTGTTTTTT. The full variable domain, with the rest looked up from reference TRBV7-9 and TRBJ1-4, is DTGVSQNPRHKITKRGQNVTFRCDPISEHNRLYWYRQTLGQGPEFLTYFQNEAQLEKSRLLSDRFSAERPKGSFSTLEIQRTEQGDSAMYLCASTPSRGLEKLFFGSGTQLSVL.

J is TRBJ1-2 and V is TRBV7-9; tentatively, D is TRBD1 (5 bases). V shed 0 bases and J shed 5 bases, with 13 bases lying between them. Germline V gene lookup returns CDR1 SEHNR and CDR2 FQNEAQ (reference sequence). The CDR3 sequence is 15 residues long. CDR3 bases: TGTGCCAGCAGCTTAGCGGGTCAGGGCGGATATGGCTACACCTTC. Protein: CASSLAGQGGYGYTF.

The chain's CDR3 is CASGLGGQTPLHF. The CDR3 region has the DNA TGTGCTAGTGGTTTGGGGGGGCAGACACCCCTCCACTTT. The chain is built from TRBV12-5 and TRBJ1-6; D may be TRBD1 (6 bases). The CDR3 is 13 residues long. V was clipped by 1 base and J by 11 bases, with 9 bases between them. Germline V CDR1 and CDR2: LGHNT, FRNRAP.

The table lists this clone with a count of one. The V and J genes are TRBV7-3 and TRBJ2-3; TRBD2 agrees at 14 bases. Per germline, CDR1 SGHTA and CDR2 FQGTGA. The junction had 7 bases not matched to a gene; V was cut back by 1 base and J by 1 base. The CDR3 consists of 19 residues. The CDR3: CASSLSGGLAGDGTDTQYF. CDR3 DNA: TGTGCCAGCAGCTTAAGCGGGGGACTAGCGGGGGACGGCACAGATACGCAGTATTTT. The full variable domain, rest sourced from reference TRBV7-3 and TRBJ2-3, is GAGVSQTPSNKVTEKGKYVELRCDPISGHTALYWYRQSLGQGPEFLIYFQGTGAADDSGLPNDRFFAVRPEGSVSTLKIQRTERGDSAVYLCASSLSGGLAGDGTDTQYFGPGTRLTVL.

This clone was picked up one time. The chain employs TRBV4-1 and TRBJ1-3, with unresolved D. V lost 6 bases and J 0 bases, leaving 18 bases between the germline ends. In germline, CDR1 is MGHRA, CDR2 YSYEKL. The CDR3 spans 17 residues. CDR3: CASSFDGGSISGNTIYF. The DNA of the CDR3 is TGCGCCAGCAGTTTCGACGGAGGCTCTATCTCTGGAAACACCATATATTTT.

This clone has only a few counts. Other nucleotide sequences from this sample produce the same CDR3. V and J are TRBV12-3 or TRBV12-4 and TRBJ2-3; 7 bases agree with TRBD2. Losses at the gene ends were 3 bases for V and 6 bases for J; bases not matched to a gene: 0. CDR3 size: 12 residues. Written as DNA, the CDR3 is TGTGCCAGCAGTTTGCGGGGGGATACGCAGTATTTT. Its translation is CASSLRGDTQYF.

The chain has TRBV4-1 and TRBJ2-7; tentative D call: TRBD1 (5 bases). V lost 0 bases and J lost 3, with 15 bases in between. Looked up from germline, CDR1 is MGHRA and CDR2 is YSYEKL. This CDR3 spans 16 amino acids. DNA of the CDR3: TGCGCCAGCAGCCAAGACCCAGGGCTAATCAACTACGAGCAGTACTTC. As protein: CASSQDPGLINYEQYF.